These T cell receptor beta chains were read from a single sample in a study of low-dose radiotherapy and immunotherapy resistance in tumors. TCRdb re-called the reads with MiXCR, one entry per CDR3 protein. The sample contains tens of thousands of distinct CDR3 sequences, around 21% of which appear only once. This sample comprised PBMCs, obtained after low-dose radiotherapy plus immunotherapy. These receptor sequences come from a female donor with ovarian cancer. The CDR3 runs from the conserved cysteine through the conserved F or W. Fields, in order: V gene, J gene, D gene, clone size, CDR3 DNA, CDR3 protein. D genes are given only for firm matches. Expanded clones are given a class, and other clones once, few, many or no size at all.

TRBV6-6,TRBJ1-3,-,many,TGTGCCAGCGGTGGTTCAGGGCAACCCGGAAACACCATATATTTT,CASGGSGQPGNTIYF
TRBV3-1,TRBJ1-1,-,many,TGTGCCAGCAGCCAACAGGGCTCTGAAGCTTTCTTT,CASSQQGSEAFF
TRBV9,TRBJ2-2,TRBD2,-,TGTGCCAGCAGCGTAGCCTCCAGCGGGAGTACCGGGGAGCTGTTTTTT,CASSVASSGSTGELFF
TRBV11-2,TRBJ2-2,-,many,TGTGCCAGCAGCCCCCGTGGGGGCGGGAGAGGTACCGGGGAGCTGTTTTTT,CASSPRGGGRGTGELFF
TRBV2,TRBJ2-1,-,many,TGTGCCAGCAGTGAAACATCTCTTGGGAGAGGTTATGAGCAGTTCTTC,CASSETSLGRGYEQFF
TRBV20-1,TRBJ1-2,TRBD1,many,TGCAGTGCTGTCGTTCGGGACAGGGTATATCGTGGCTACACCTTC,CSAVVRDRVYRGYTF
TRBV5-1,TRBJ1-1,-,many,TGCGCCGGACGGACAGACGCGAACACTGAAGCTTTCTTT,CAGRTDANTEAFF
TRBV12-3/TRBV12-4,TRBJ2-4,-,many,TGTGCCAGCAGTTTAATAACAGGCCGGCCCCCTTGGCTTCAGTACTTC,CASSLITGRPPWLQYF
TRBV9,TRBJ2-1,-,many,TGTGCCAGCAGCCTGGATTCGTTCTACAATGAGCAGTTCTTC,CASSLDSFYNEQFF
TRBV14,TRBJ2-7,TRBD2,many,TGTGCCAGCAGCCCCCAGCGGGGGGGGTACGAGCAGTACTTC,CASSPQRGGYEQYF
TRBV12-3/TRBV12-4,TRBJ2-7,-,many,TGTGCCAGCAGTTTAGGGACCTACGAGCAGTACTTC,CASSLGTYEQYF
TRBV5-1,TRBJ1-5,-,medium-sized,TGTGCCAGCAGCTTGAAACGACAGGATAATCAGCCCCAGCATTTT,CASSLKRQDNQPQHF
TRBV20-1,TRBJ2-5,-,many,TGCAGTGCTAGAGATTTTGGCAGGGGCCAAGAGACCCAGTACTTC,CSARDFGRGQETQYF
TRBV5-1,TRBJ2-5,-,many,TGCGCCAGCAGACTGGCGAGTGAGGGGGAGACCCAGTACTTC,CASRLASEGETQYF
TRBV7-2,TRBJ1-6,TRBD1,many,TGTGCCAGCAGCCTAAAACGAGGACAGGGGAGCTCACCCCTCCACTTT,CASSLKRGQGSSPLHF
TRBV6-6,TRBJ2-2,TRBD1,many,TGTGCCAGCAGTGGACAGGCGAACACCGGGGAGCTGTTTTTT,CASSGQANTGELFF
TRBV11-2,TRBJ2-7,TRBD1,many,TGTGCCAGCAGCCCAGGGGGAATGGACGAGCAGTACTTC,CASSPGGMDEQYF
TRBV19,TRBJ2-7,TRBD2,many,TGTGCCAGTAGCGCCGGGACTAGCCGAAGGAGCTCCTACGAGCAGTACTTC,CASSAGTSRRSSYEQYF
TRBV28,TRBJ2-7,-,few,TGTGCCAGTAAATCCGGGACCCCACCTTACGAGCAGTACTTC,CASKSGTPPYEQYF
TRBV6-8,TRBJ2-3,-,few,TGTGCCAGCACCCGCAGTTTCACAGATACGCAGTATTTT,CASTRSFTDTQYF
TRBV5-1,TRBJ2-5,TRBD1,many,TGCGCCAGCAGCTCCGGACAGGGGGCGTTGAAGACCCAGTACTTC,CASSSGQGALKTQYF
TRBV7-9,TRBJ2-2,-,many,TGTGCCAGCAGCTTAGGGGGAAGGCTGTTTTTT,CASSLGGRLFF
TRBV11-2,TRBJ2-7,TRBD2,few,TGTGCCAGCAGCACTAGCGGGGGGAGGGAGCAGTACTTC,CASSTSGGREQYF
TRBV7-9,TRBJ2-3,-,many,TGTGCCAGCAGCTTTAATGGGGTCAGCCTCACAGATACGCAGTATTTT,CASSFNGVSLTDTQYF
TRBV5-1,TRBJ2-7,TRBD1,many,TGCGCCAGCAGCTTGCGGGGGACAGGAACCGAGCAGTACTTC,CASSLRGTGTEQYF
TRBV6-2/TRBV6-3,TRBJ1-1,-,few,TGTGCCAGCAGAAAAAGGGACCTAAACACTGAAGCTTTCTTT,CASRKRDLNTEAFF
TRBV6-8,TRBJ2-7,TRBD2,-,TGTGCCAGCAGCCGGACGGTGGGGGGGTGGAGCTCCTACGAGCAGTACTTC,CASSRTVGGWSSYEQYF
TRBV5-1,TRBJ2-1,-,-,TGCGCCAGCAGCAGCCCGGGGAGCTCCTACAATGAGCAGTTCTTC,CASSSPGSSYNEQFF
TRBV5-3,TRBJ2-4,TRBD2,-,TGTGCCTGCAGCTCCCTCCATAGCGGGAGACCCGAAAAAAACATTCAGTACTTC,CACSSLHSGRPEKNIQYF
TRBV5-1,TRBJ2-7,TRBD2,many,TGCGCCAGCAGCTTACTAGCGAAAAACTCCTACGAGCAGTACTTC,CASSLLAKNSYEQYF
TRBV4-1,TRBJ1-4,-,many,TGCGCCAGTAGACAGATTGCAACTAATGAAAAACTGTTTTTT,CASRQIATNEKLFF
TRBV29-1,TRBJ1-5,TRBD1,many,TGCAGCGTTGGACAGGGGGCAGGACCCCAGCATTTT,CSVGQGAGPQHF
TRBV7-2,TRBJ1-5,-,many,TGTGCCAGCAGCCCGGGGGGGGTTGGCAATCAGCCCCAGCATTTT,CASSPGGVGNQPQHF
TRBV24-1,TRBJ2-1,TRBD2,-,TGTGCCACCAGTGATTTTGGGGTACCGGGGGGTGAGCAGTTCTTC,CATSDFGVPGGEQFF
TRBV7-9,TRBJ2-5,TRBD1,-,TGTGCCAGCAGTCAACTACAGGGGGAGACCCAGTACTTC,CASSQLQGETQYF
TRBV28,TRBJ1-1,-,few,TGTGCCAGCAGTTTAGGGGGGCTGGACACTGAAGCTTTCTTT,CASSLGGLDTEAFF
TRBV5-4,TRBJ2-1,-,-,TGTGCCAGCAGCTCGGCCAGCTCCTACAATGAGCAGTTCTTC,CASSSASSYNEQFF
TRBV5-1,TRBJ2-7,-,-,TGCGCCAGCGGGGACGAGGGGACCTACGAGCAGTACTTC,CASGDEGTYEQYF
TRBV7-8,TRBJ2-5,-,-,TGTGCCAGCAGCCCCGTCCGGCAAGAGACCCAGTACTTC,CASSPVRQETQYF
TRBV3-1,TRBJ1-2,TRBD1,many,TGTGCCAGCAGCCACGGACAGGCATATGGCTACACCTTC,CASSHGQAYGYTF
TRBV13,TRBJ2-1,TRBD1,-,TGTGCCAGCAGCTCCGGACAGGGTTTAGGGGATGAGCAGTTCTTC,CASSSGQGLGDEQFF